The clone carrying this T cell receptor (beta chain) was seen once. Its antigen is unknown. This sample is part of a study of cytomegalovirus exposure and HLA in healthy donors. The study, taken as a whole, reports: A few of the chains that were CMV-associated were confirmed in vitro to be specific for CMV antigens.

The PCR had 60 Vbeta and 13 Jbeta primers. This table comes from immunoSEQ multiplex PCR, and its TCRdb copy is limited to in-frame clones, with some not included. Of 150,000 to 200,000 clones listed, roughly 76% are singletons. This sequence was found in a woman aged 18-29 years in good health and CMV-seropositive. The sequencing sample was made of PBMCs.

CDR3 bases: TGCGCCAGCAGACACGTGGACAGGGACACTGAAGCTTTCTTT. Encoded protein: CASRHVDRDTEAFF. The gene calls are TRBV5-1 and TRBJ1-1, with 8 positions matching TRBD1. V trimming: 5 bases; J trimming: 3 bases; junction bases outside the gene matches: 6. Germline CDR1 SGHRS, CDR2 YFSETQ. The CDR3 runs to 14 residues.